A single T cell receptor beta chain is shown here with its context. Its target is not known. TCRdb re-analyzed the 5' RACE reads; it lists each CDR3 protein once, without DNA. The specimen's table records 500,000 to 600,000 distinct CDR3 sequences. The germline V gene has CDR1 ENHRY and CDR2 SYGVKD. The CDR3 is made up of 12 amino acids. The sample comes from a study of T cells expressing NK-cell markers. Looking at the study overall: The study drew TCR beta repertoires from sorted CD3+CD56+NKG2C+, CD3+CD56+NKG2C- and CD3+CD56-NKG2C+ T cells. The sequencing cohort of eight donors included seven HCMV-seropositive individuals and one seronegative individual.

Study-wide points: Leadership of the CD3+CD56-NKG2C+ fraction also belonged to these clonotypes in several donors.

This receptor was identified in a man aged 18 to 30 in good health. Sequences were obtained from blood T cells: a sorted CD56 or NKG2C T cell subset, CD4+ or CD8+ T cells, or bulk PBMC T cells (not recorded which). The rearrangement uses TRBV10-3 and TRBJ2-2; checking the TCRdb D call of TRBD1 is not possible without DNA. The CDR3 is CAAGQRNGELFF.